This T cell receptor (beta chain) was identified during a study of human T cells and chemical hapten exposure (dated by TCRdb to about 2021). A note on the overall study: For sensitization, 2% DPC in acetone was applied to a 2 cm by 2 cm area of upper inner arm skin. Weekly therapeutic DPC doses were additionally applied to the scalp of patients throughout the approximately 24-week study period. Patch testing on the upper back used Finn chambers containing 0.01% DPC, with scoring done after 6 days according to International Contact Dermatitis Research Group standards. Most of the patients in the cohort were female, and the cohort covered alopecia areata with under or over 50% scalp involvement, alopecia totalis and alopecia universalis. The libraries were sequenced as a pool, and the TCR yield per sample differed mostly because of small variations in library volumes within the pool. This study followed changes in the peripheral blood TCR repertoire in vivo during primary and secondary sensitization of alopecia patients to the hapten diphenylcyclopropenone (DPC). Blood samples were taken from patients before sensitization (week 0) and at 2, 6 and about 24 weeks after DPC sensitization. Under 30 alopecia patients gave blood for TCR sequencing at one to four time points (pre-sensitization, 2, 6 and 24 weeks).

A remark on this clonotype: Its antigen is currently not known. Base qualities are not recorded, but no much larger clone differs from it by a single base.

The protocol used for the library was RACE. The sample was run on a NextSeq 500. Library preparation attached unique molecular identifiers to individual cDNA molecules for quantitative, reproducible TCR counting. For every blood RNA sample, sequencing covered both the TCR alpha and TCR beta chains. From the authors' description of their analysis: The median number of TCRs per sample was approximately 98,000, ranging from about 23,224 to 700,000. The Decombinator software suite was used to annotate V, J and CDR3 in the TCR reads. For the PS versus PT1 abundance plots, all samples were subsampled to the same number of TCRs (28,000). Expanded TCRs were defined as absent before sensitization and observed at least eight times at the 2-week time point. TCRdb reran the public reads through fastp at Q25 and MiXCR, keeping productive beta chains. Rows with one shared CDR3 protein collapse into an entry with the most common genes and DNA. TCRdb, not the authors, supplied the V and J calls. The sample profile shows some 360,000 distinct CDR3 sequences; roughly 4.6% of them were found once. 2.5% to 3% of the sample is held by the ten biggest clonotypes.

General findings and caveats noted by the study authors: DPC sensitization did not change how many TCRs were above 1 in 1000 frequency, and no evidence was found of alterations in global repertoire structure. All patients had alopecia, a presumed autoimmune disease, so their immune response might differ from that of healthy individuals. Patch test score correlated positively with the number of PT1 expanded TCRs, reaching significance at thresholds 8, 16 and 32 but not at 4. Repeated subsampling changed both the strength of the expansion versus patch-test correlation and the threshold at which the correlation became significant. Compared with pre-sensitization or healthy control sets, expanded TCRs formed significantly more large CDR3 similarity clusters, which is consistent with antigen-driven responses.

The time point label for this specimen denotes: pre-sensitization, week 0. In light of the paper, this sample's treatment or condition label describes: therapeutic diphenylcyclopropenone sensitization with weekly scalp DPC. At every patch-test visit, the blood draw took place before the patch test was put on. To be eligible, patients had to be aged 18 to 70, diagnosed with alopecia and judged suitable for DPC therapy, while pregnant patients were excluded. Total RNA was extracted from unfractionated whole blood that had been collected in Tempus Blood RNA tubes. The sequence came from a woman aged 45-60 years with alopecia areata. Some clones in this sample may be carry-over from other donors' samples. The sequenced sample was whole blood, obtained in connection with sensitization to the hapten diphenylcyclopropenone (DPC).

The CDR3 region has the sequence CASSLLDSSNTGELFF. The DNA is as follows: TGTGCCAGCTCACTCCTGGACAGTTCGAACACCGGGGAGCTGTTTTTT. The chain couples TRBV18 to TRBJ2-2, with TRBD1 as a weak D call on 6 bases. CDR1 KGHSH and CDR2 LQKENI are derived from the germline V gene. Including cysteine and phenylalanine, the CDR3 has 16 amino acids. Only the CDR3 portion is preserved as DNA: 48 bases, with reading frame beginning at the first base. V lost 4 bases and J lost 0 bases; the stretch between them is 12 bases long.